These 15 T cell receptor beta chains originate from one sample sequenced in a study of spatial heterogeneity in lung cancer. MiXCR was run by TCRdb on the 5' RACE reads, yielding one entry per CDR3 protein. The table has approximately 5,400 distinct CDR3 sequences, 30% to 35% seen once. The time point is: sample taken at primary tumor resection. No cell sorting; template was whole RNA from tumor, lung tissue or PBMC. Specimen: PBMCs, collected at surgery. Source of these receptors: a female donor with early-stage non-small cell lung cancer.

Concerning this clonotype itself: Little can be read into the size of this beta chain, an off-target read in a library designed for alpha chains. The chain couples TRBV28 to TRBJ2-3; D perhaps matches TRBD2 (6 bases). The length of the CDR3 is 15 residues. V was shortened by 5 bases and J by 3 bases, with 15 bases between the two germline ends. CDR1 is MDHEN, CDR2 SYDVKM, per germline. CDR3 protein: CASSGGTVGTDTQYF. The CDR3 nucleotides read TGTGCCAGCAGTGGCGGGACTGTGGGAACAGATACGCAGTATTTT.

A note on this clonotype: This beta chain appears as a stray read in a library generated for alpha chains; its size is not informative. The V and J genes are TRBV29-1 and TRBJ2-7; the D gene is possibly TRBD2 (5 bases). From germline, CDR1 is SQVTM and CDR2 ANQGSEA. This CDR3 comprises 15 residues. The V end was cut by 4 bases, the J end by 7 bases, with 23 bases between. CDR3 DNA: TGCAGCGTTGGGACCCTAGCACCCACTCGGGGTGAGCAGTACTTC. Translated: CSVGTLAPTRGEQYF.

About this clonotype itself: As an off-target read in a library built for alpha chains, this beta chain has a frequency of little significance. V gene TRBV11-3 combines with J gene TRBJ2-1; 7 bases are shared with TRBD2. This CDR3 is built from 15 residues. The V gene end was trimmed by 5 bases and the J gene end by 6 bases; junction bases not matched to a gene: 10. Germline-derived CDR1 and CDR2 are SGHNT and YENEEA. CDR3 protein: CASSLRGTGGNEQFF. DNA of the CDR3: TGTGCCAGCAGCCTCCGGGGGACGGGGGGCAATGAGCAGTTCTTC.

This clonotype has just a few counts. The library was built for alpha chains, so this beta chain is an off-target read and its size means little. V is TRBV5-1 and J is TRBJ2-1; 8 positions agree with TRBD2. The CDR3 spans 15 residues. The junction had 3 bases not matched to a gene; V was cut back by 0 bases and J by 4 bases. From germline, CDR1 is SGHRS and CDR2 YFSETQ. CDR3 sequence (DNA): TGCGCCAGCAGCTTGGTACCTAGCGGGTACAATGAGCAGTTCTTC. Residues: CASSLVPSGYNEQFF. The variable domain in full, completed from reference TRBV5-1 and TRBJ2-1, reads KAGVTQTPRYLIKTRGQQVTLSCSPISGHRSVSWYQQTPGQGLQFLFEYFSETQRNKGNFPGRFSGRQFSNSRSEMNVSTLELGDSALYLCASSLVPSGYNEQFFGPGTRLTVL.

This clonotype was recorded a few times. For a library built for alpha chains, this beta chain is a stray read; little rests on its size. V and J are TRBV4-2 and TRBJ2-5; D may be TRBD1 (6 bases). The V gene's germline CDR1 is LGHNA and CDR2 YNFKEQ. V was trimmed by 11 bases and J by 1 base, leaving 11 bases between them. The length of the CDR3 is 12 residues. The CDR3 sequence is CASRGAQETQYF. In DNA form, the CDR3 reads TGTGCCTCCAGGGGTGCCCAAGAGACCCAGTACTTC.

On this clonotype itself: Because this beta chain is a stray read in a library intended to capture alpha chains, its abundance should not be given much weight. V gene TRBV5-4 combines with J gene TRBJ2-7; D not certain. The CDR3 loop spans 12 amino acids. V was pared by 1 base and J by 6 bases, with 8 bases between. Germline V lookup: CDR1 SGHNT, CDR2 YYREEE (reference sequence). The CDR3 nucleotides are TGTGCCAGCAGCTTGTATGGAGCCGAGCAGTACTTC. It specifies CASSLYGAEQYF.

In regard to this clonotype: This beta chain is an off-target read within a library intended for alpha chains, so its frequency means little. This sequence joins TRBV3-1 and TRBJ2-1; no clear D. V shed 1 base and J shed 13 bases, with 14 bases lying between them. The length of the CDR3 is 13 residues. Germline CDR1 and CDR2: LGHDT and YNNKEL (reference sequence). In DNA form, the CDR3 reads TGTGCCAGCAGCCAAGTTTCCTCACGGCGTCAGTTCTTC. This codes for CASSQVSSRRQFF.

As regards this clonotype: This beta chain lies outside the target of a library built for alpha chains; its clone size means little. The chain recombines TRBV28 with TRBJ2-3; TRBD2 aligns across 9 bases. Germline-derived CDR1 and CDR2 are MDHEN and SYDVKM. CDR3 length equals 16 residues. Germline trimming cut 2 bases from V and 2 bases from J; bases unmatched to any gene: 5. CDR3 coding DNA: TGTGCCAGCAGTTTAGTCGCGGGGGGGTCCACAGATACGCAGTATTTT. It codes for CASSLVAGGSTDTQYF.

Regarding this clonotype: In a library made to pick up alpha chains, this beta chain is a stray read with a size that means little. V and J are TRBV29-1 and TRBJ2-1; 9 bases align to TRBD2. V was clipped by 2 bases and J by 3 bases; unmatched bases: 2. Germline CDR1 reads SQVTM; CDR2 reads ANQGSEA. CDR3 length equals 14 residues. Here the CDR3 DNA reads TGCAGCGTTGAACGGCGGGGGGGCTACAATGAGCAGTTCTTC. This gives the protein CSVERRGGYNEQFF.

Concerning this clonotype itself: This beta chain was picked up by a library intended for alpha chains and is off target, so its count carries little meaning. The rearrangement links TRBV2 to TRBJ2-7; D is ambiguous. Trimming stripped 7 bases from V and 3 bases from J, with 16 bases between. The length of the CDR3 is 14 residues. Germline V gene lookup returns CDR1 SNHLY and CDR2 FYNNEI. CDR3 region: CASTDITALYEQYF. CDR3 DNA sequence: TGTGCCAGCACTGATATAACGGCCCTCTACGAGCAGTACTTC.

This clonotype is medium-sized within its sample. This beta chain is an unintended read in a library built for alpha chains; its size means little. V usage is TRBV5-1 and J usage is TRBJ2-4; no reliable D call. Germline V CDR1 and CDR2: SGHRS, YFSETQ. CDR3 length equals 14 residues. The V and J ends lost 4 bases and 1 base respectively, with 9 bases between them. In DNA form, the CDR3 reads TGCGCCAGCAGCCCTGGCCCGGCCAAAAACATTCAGTACTTC. Translation gives CASSPGPAKNIQYF.

As regards this clonotype: This beta chain represents an off-target read in a library built for alpha chains; its size is of limited meaning. The chain recombines TRBV6-2 or TRBV6-3 with TRBJ2-7; either TRBD1 or TRBD2 may supply D (5 bases each). CDR1 MNHEY and CDR2 SVGEGT come from the germline V gene. This CDR3 has 13 amino acids. V lost 7 bases and J lost 3, with 13 bases in between. This chain's CDR3 is CASNLGPNYEQYF. The CDR3 DNA follows: TGTGCCAGCAATCTGGGACCAAACTACGAGCAGTACTTC.

Turning to this clonotype: This beta chain is an off-target read within a library intended for alpha chains, so its frequency means little. V is TRBV2 and J is TRBJ2-2; TRBD2 matches 10 bases. This CDR3 is built from 15 residues. The V gene's germline CDR1 is SNHLY and CDR2 FYNNEI. V gave up 6 bases and J gave up 3 bases; unmatched junction bases: 4. The CDR3 here is CASSRTSGDTGELFF. The CDR3 DNA sequence: TGTGCCAGCAGCAGGACTAGCGGAGACACCGGGGAGCTGTTTTTT.

Remarks on this clonotype: This beta chain is an off-target read within a library intended for alpha chains, so its frequency means little. V and J are TRBV7-8 and TRBJ2-1; no definite D call. Trimming took 0 bases from V and 4 from J, leaving 7 bases between them. Germline CDR1 SGHVS, CDR2 FQNEAQ. This CDR3 spans 14 amino acids. For the CDR3, the DNA is TGTGCCAGCAGCTTAGCGCTTTCTTACAATGAGCAGTTCTTC. Translating gives CASSLALSYNEQFF.

In its sample, this clonotype was seen once. A library prepared for alpha chains yielded this beta chain as an off-target read; its size is of little meaning. CDR3 in DNA: TGTGCCAGCAGCGTACGGGGATCGTACCAAGAGACCCAGTACTTC. It specifies CASSVRGSYQETQYF. This sequence joins TRBV9 and TRBJ2-5, with D maybe TRBD2 (5 bases). Germline V CDR1 and CDR2: SGDLS, YYNGEE. V shed 1 base and J shed 0 bases, with 10 bases lying between them. The CDR3 covers 15 residues.